The 32 T cell receptor beta chains listed next were all sequenced from one sample in a study of blood T cell repertoires in COVID-19. Data came from immunoSEQ multiplex PCR; TCRdb stores just in-frame clones and leaves some out. The repertoire holds about 240,000 clones, about 82% seen once, with around an eighth in the top ten. The sequenced sample was peripheral blood. The origin of the receptors is a man older than 75 with acute or convalescent COVID-19.

This clone was observed a handful of times. V gene TRBV10-3 combines with J gene TRBJ2-5; 9 bases map to TRBD2. The CDR3 runs 14 residues. CDR1 is ENHRY and CDR2 is SYGVKD in the germline V gene. V lost 7 bases to trimming and J lost 4 bases; unmatched junction nucleotides: 7. The chain's CDR3 is CAIKGGRGVETQYF. The CDR3 DNA reads as TGTGCCATCAAGGGCGGGAGGGGAGTAGAGACCCAGTACTTC.

The V call is TRBV28, the J call TRBJ2-7, with D uncertain. CDR3 length equals 11 residues. Germline lookup yields CDR1 MDHEN and CDR2 SYDVKM. V lost 5 bases to trimming and J lost 3 bases, with 5 bases between them. The CDR3: CASSILYEQYF. Here the CDR3 DNA reads TGTGCCAGCAGTATCCTCTACGAGCAGTACTTC.

The chain is built from TRBV11-2 and TRBJ2-7; a weak D match, TRBD2 (6 bases). Germline V CDR1 and CDR2: SGHAT, FQNNGV. V was cut by 1 base and J by 3 bases, with 13 bases left in between. The CDR3 is 15 amino acids. CDR3 sequence: CASSLVSSSDYEQYF. DNA of the CDR3: TGTGCCAGCAGCTTAGTCAGTTCTAGCGACTACGAGCAGTACTTC.

The chain links TRBV4-1 to TRBJ2-7; no reliable D call. This CDR3 is 16 amino acids long. From germline, CDR1 is MGHRA and CDR2 YSYEKL. V gave up 2 bases and J gave up 0 bases, with 14 bases separating them. The DNA for the CDR3 is TGCGCCAGCAGCCAACAAGGTGACCTAGACTCCTACGAGCAGTACTTC. Protein sequence: CASSQQGDLDSYEQYF.

The chain carries TRBV7-3 and TRBJ2-7, with 9 bases lining up with TRBD1. Germline V lookup: CDR1 SGHTA, CDR2 FQGTGA. Trimming removed 5 bases from V and 0 bases from J; junction bases left unmatched: 5. The length of the CDR3 is 15 residues. The CDR3 loop reads CASSPGTGSSYEQYF. As DNA, the CDR3 is TGTGCCAGCAGCCCCGGGACAGGGAGCTCCTACGAGCAGTACTTC. Complete variable domain (other parts from reference TRBV7-3 and TRBJ2-7): GAGVSQTPSNKVTEKGKYVELRCDPISGHTALYWYRQSLGQGPEFLIYFQGTGAADDSGLPNDRFFAVRPEGSVSTLKIQRTERGDSAVYLCASSPGTGSSYEQYFGPGTRLTVT.

V is TRBV24-1 and J is TRBJ2-5, with a tentative D call TRBD2 (6 bases). Trimming stripped 9 bases from V and 4 bases from J, with 17 bases between. CDR3 length: 14 amino acids. CDR1 is KGHDR and CDR2 is SFDVKD in the germline V gene. The CDR3: CATSPREKRETQYF. The CDR3 DNA reads TGTGCCACCTCCCCCCGGGAGAAGCGAGAGACCCAGTACTTC.

The chain carries TRBV28 and TRBJ2-1; the match to TRBD2 covers 9 bases. Germline loops: CDR1 MDHEN, CDR2 SYDVKM. The CDR3 spans 13 residues. Trimming took 6 bases from V and 12 from J; bases not matched to a gene: 9. The CDR3 coding sequence is TGTGCCAGCAGCAGAGAAGGACTAGCGAGGCAGTTCTTC. This sequence encodes CASSREGLARQFF.

This clone has only one observation. The chain combines TRBV4-3 with TRBJ1-5; 7 bases align to TRBD1. The V gene's germline CDR1 is LGHNA and CDR2 YSLEER. The junction had 9 bases not matched to a gene; V was cut back by 0 bases and J by 7 bases. This CDR3 is 16 amino acids long. The CDR3 here is CASSQDLTGAGQPQHF. CDR3 in DNA: TGCGCCAGCAGCCAAGACCTTACAGGGGCTGGGCAGCCCCAGCATTTT.

This rearrangement joins TRBV5-8 to TRBJ2-5; D is undetermined. The CDR3 loop spans 10 amino acids. Between the trimmed V and J ends, which lost 5 bases and 5 bases, there was a span of 4 bases. CDR1 is SGHTS and CDR2 is YDEGEE in the germline V gene. In DNA, the CDR3 is TGTGCCAGCAGGGAGGAGACCCAGTACTTC. Encoded protein: CASREETQYF.

The genes are TRBV28 and TRBJ2-1; D is possibly TRBD2 (5 bases). The CDR3 extends over 15 amino acids. Trimming removed 7 bases from V and 2 bases from J, with 15 bases in between. Germline V gene lookup returns CDR1 MDHEN and CDR2 SYDVKM. The CDR3 DNA reads as TGTGCCAGCACCCCGGGCGGGTTCGCCTACAATGAGCAGTTCTTC. It translates to CASTPGGFAYNEQFF.

V gene TRBV10-3 combines with J gene TRBJ1-6; D is undetermined. The germline CDR1 and CDR2 sequences are ENHRY and SYGVKD. V lost 2 bases, J lost 8 bases, and 10 bases lay in between. CDR3 length: 14 amino acids. The CDR3: CAISEDGRDSPLHF. CDR3 sequence (DNA): TGTGCCATCAGTGAGGACGGGAGGGATTCACCCCTCCACTTT.

In its sample, this clone was seen a few times. The chain has TRBV5-4 and TRBJ2-3, with 12 positions matching TRBD2. Germline CDR1 reads SGHNT; CDR2 reads YYREEE (reference sequence). V trimming: 3 bases; J trimming: 7 bases; junction bases outside the gene matches: 6. The CDR3 loop spans 15 amino acids. The CDR3 here is CASSSSSGGGYTQYF. Written as DNA, the CDR3 is TGTGCCAGCAGCTCCTCTAGCGGGGGGGGTTATACGCAGTATTTT.

The chain recombines TRBV20-1 with TRBJ1-1; D gene uncertain. The germline V gene encodes CDR1 DFQATT and CDR2 SNEGSKA (reference sequence). V shed 6 bases and J shed 0 bases, with 5 bases lying between them. The CDR3 is 11 amino acids. The CDR3 region is CSAPMNTEAFF. The CDR3 DNA sequence: TGCAGTGCCCCAATGAACACTGAAGCTTTCTTT.

The V call is TRBV20-1, the J call TRBJ1-3; D unresolved. V was shortened by 5 bases and J by 7 bases, with 9 bases between the two germline ends. Per germline, CDR1 DFQATT and CDR2 SNEGSKA (reference sequence). The CDR3 consists of 11 residues. This chain's CDR3 is CSAPSENTIYF. Written as DNA, the CDR3 is TGCAGTGCTCCTAGCGAGAACACCATATATTTT.

Regarding this clone: The same CDR3 arises from other DNA sequences in this sample as well. The chain is built from TRBV19 and TRBJ2-2; 7 nucleotides agree with TRBD2. There are 14 residues in the CDR3. V gave up 3 bases and J gave up 5 bases; unmatched junction bases: 3. CDR1 and CDR2 (germline): LNHDA, SQIVND (reference sequence). CDR3 region: CASSIPGGTGELFF. The CDR3 DNA reads as TGTGCCAGTAGTATCCCCGGGGGGACCGGGGAGCTGTTTTTT.

J is TRBJ1-5 and V is TRBV19; TRBD1 matches 7 bases. The junction had 11 bases not matched to a gene; V was cut back by 9 bases and J by 6 bases. Germline CDR1 and CDR2: LNHDA and SQIVND (reference sequence). The CDR3 has 14 amino acids. The CDR3, as DNA: TGTGCCAGCACGGGACAGTCAGGGGGTCAGCCCCAGCATTTT. Translated: CASTGQSGGQPQHF.

The sample holds one count of this clone. CDR3 sequence: CASSLLAGGEQFF. CDR3 DNA: TGTGCCAGCAGCTTACTAGCGGGAGGTGAGCAGTTCTTC. The rearrangement links TRBV7-3 to TRBJ2-1; 11 positions match TRBD2. Looked up from germline, CDR1 is SGHTA and CDR2 is FQGTGA. CDR3 size: 13 residues. The V gene end was trimmed by 2 bases and the J gene end by 9 bases; junction bases not matched to a gene: 0.

The V call is TRBV28, the J call TRBJ1-1; weak D call: TRBD1 (6 bases). Trimming took 2 bases from V and 3 from J, leaving 7 bases between them. This CDR3 spans 13 amino acids. Germline-derived CDR1 and CDR2 are MDHEN and SYDVKM. CDR3 sequence (DNA): TGTGCCAGCAGTTTAGCAGGGGACACTGAAGCTTTCTTT. Its protein is CASSLAGDTEAFF.

The chain has TRBV27 and TRBJ2-2; D call uncertain. This CDR3 comprises 16 residues. V lost 4 bases, J lost 4 bases, and 16 bases lay in between. Germline V gives CDR1 MNHEY, CDR2 SMNVEV (reference sequence). CDR3 coding DNA: TGTGCCAGCAGTTCCCCTCCAAGTACGGGCACCGGGGAGCTGTTTTTT. It specifies CASSSPPSTGTGELFF.

V is TRBV28 and J is TRBJ2-2; D ambiguous. Trimming shortened V by 11 bases and J by 1 base, and 8 bases separated the two germline ends. In germline, CDR1 is MDHEN, CDR2 SYDVKM. The CDR3 is 12 residues long. In DNA form, the CDR3 reads TGTGCCGGCCACAGGAACACCGGGGAGCTGTTTTTT. This sequence encodes CAGHRNTGELFF.

This chain connects TRBV19 to TRBJ2-6; a weak D match, TRBD2 (5 bases). This CDR3 region has 16 residues. V lost 4 bases and J 2 bases, leaving 12 bases between the germline ends. CDR1 and CDR2 (germline): LNHDA, SQIVND (reference sequence). Written as DNA, the CDR3 is TGTGCCAGTAGTAGCAGGACTTTCGCTGGGGCCAACGTCCTGACTTTC. Translation gives CASSSRTFAGANVLTF.

This chain joins TRBV19 and TRBJ1-5; tentatively, D is TRBD1 (5 bases). Trimming removed 5 bases from V and 0 bases from J, with 11 bases in between. The CDR3 runs 15 residues. Germline CDR1 is LNHDA and CDR2 is SQIVND (reference sequence). CDR3 DNA: TGTGCCAGTAGTGAAAGACAGATTAGCAATCAGCCCCAGCATTTT. It encodes CASSERQISNQPQHF.

The chain has TRBV27 and TRBJ2-3; 8 nucleotides line up with TRBD2. Unmatched junction bases numbered 3, after V lost 6 bases and J lost 1 base. The CDR3 spans 14 residues. In germline, CDR1 is MNHEY, CDR2 SMNVEV (reference sequence). The CDR3 reads CASRRGAGTDTQYF. In DNA form, the CDR3 reads TGTGCCAGCAGGCGGGGGGCGGGCACAGATACGCAGTATTTT.

In DNA, the CDR3 is TGTGCCAGCAGCCCCCAGGGGAACTATGGCTACACCTTC. This sequence encodes CASSPQGNYGYTF. The rearrangement joins TRBV5-6 to TRBJ1-2; TRBD1 might be the D (6 bases). Trimming took off 4 bases at V and 2 bases at J, with 9 bases between the two ends. Germline V lookup: CDR1 SGHDT, CDR2 YYEEEE. This CDR3 has 13 amino acids.

The chain couples TRBV5-1 to TRBJ1-2; the D gene is possibly TRBD1 (6 bases). V lost 4 bases and J lost 3, with 16 bases in between. This CDR3 has 15 residues. Germline loops: CDR1 SGHRS, CDR2 YFSETQ. The CDR3 is CASSADGQLYYGYTF. The CDR3 coding sequence is TGCGCCAGCAGCGCGGACGGACAGTTATACTATGGCTACACCTTC.

The V gene is TRBV6-6, the J gene TRBJ2-7; D ambiguous. The CDR3 contains 14 residues. The germline V gene has CDR1 MNHNY and CDR2 SVGAGI (reference sequence). V was clipped by 2 bases and J by 2 bases, with 10 bases between them. Written as DNA, the CDR3 is TGTGCCAGCAGTTACCGGCAGGCCCCCTACGAGCAGTACTTC. Translation: CASSYRQAPYEQYF.

The chain joins TRBV7-6 to TRBJ2-5; D remains unclear. There are 14 residues in the CDR3. Per the germline V gene, CDR1 is SGHVS and CDR2 is FNYEAQ. Trimming stripped 5 bases from V and 2 bases from J, with 12 bases between. The CDR3 coding sequence is TGTGCCAGCAGCCAAAACCCCGGGCAAGAGACCCAGTACTTC. Its translation is CASSQNPGQETQYF.

The genes are TRBV20-1 and TRBJ1-1, with D hard to call. Germline values: CDR1 DFQATT, CDR2 SNEGSKA (reference sequence). CDR3 length: 11 residues. Trimming removed 5 bases at V and 3 bases at J, with 7 bases between. The CDR3 coding sequence is TGCAGTGCTTTCACTGACACTGAAGCTTTCTTT. It translates to CSAFTDTEAFF.

This chain connects TRBV12-3 or TRBV12-4 to TRBJ2-7, with 7 bases fitting TRBD1. V trimming: 4 bases; J trimming: 6 bases; junction bases outside the gene matches: 3. This CDR3 is 12 amino acids long. The CDR3 coding sequence is TGTGCCAGCAGTTCGTACAGGGGCGAGCAGTACTTC. The encoded protein is CASSSYRGEQYF.

V and J are TRBV6-1 and TRBJ1-6; D possibly corresponds to TRBD1 (6 bases). The CDR3 length is 13 residues. Germline CDR1 MNHNS, CDR2 SASEGT. V shed 3 bases and J shed 10 bases, with 10 bases lying between them. CDR3 protein: CASSDRGKSPLHF. CDR3 sequence (DNA): TGTGCCAGCAGTGACAGGGGTAAGTCACCCCTCCACTTT.

The rearrangement uses TRBV6-5 and TRBJ1-4; TRBD1 agrees at 9 bases. The germline V gene encodes CDR1 MNHEY and CDR2 SVGAGI. The CDR3 is 16 residues long. The trim removed 4 bases at V and 5 bases at J, leaving 8 bases unmatched. Here the CDR3 DNA reads TGTGCCAGCAGTTGGGGACAGGGTGGGGGGAATGAAAAACTGTTTTTT. Translating it yields CASSWGQGGGNEKLFF.

The chain links TRBV10-3 to TRBJ1-1; D possibly corresponds to TRBD1 (5 bases). This CDR3 comprises 14 residues. Deletions cut 4 bases from V and 1 base from J, with 10 bases between. The germline gives CDR1 ENHRY, CDR2 SYGVKD. DNA for the CDR3: TGTGCCATCAGTGCCGGGGGTGGGAACACTGAAGCTTTCTTT. Translated, it gives CAISAGGGNTEAFF.